Below are 13 T cell receptor beta chains sequenced from a single sample in a study of radiation and T cells in renal cell carcinoma. TCRdb keeps only in-frame clones here, not all; method: immunoSEQ multiplex PCR. The profile covers fewer than 200,000 clones, with approximately 90% appearing a single time and approximately 10% taken by the ten largest. Time point of the sample: blood 4 weeks post-SBRT, at nephrectomy. Sample treatment: 15 Gy SBRT to primary tumor, nephrectomy 4 weeks later. Specimen: blood, collected from a patient whose treatment included radiotherapy and nephrectomy. The receptor set was obtained from a woman in her fifties or sixties with renal cell carcinoma.

This rearrangement joins TRBV7-9 to TRBJ1-2; TRBD1 matches 8 bases. Trimming cost V 4 bases and J 8 bases; bases outside gene matches: 3. CDR3 length equals 12 residues. Germline CDR1 SEHNR, CDR2 FQNEAQ (reference sequence). This CDR3 reads CASSSDRGGYTF. The DNA for the CDR3 is TGTGCCAGCAGCTCCGACAGGGGAGGCTACACCTTC. Together with reference TRBV7-9 and TRBJ1-2, the CDR3 gives the full variable domain: DTGVSQNPRHKITKRGQNVTFRCDPISEHNRLYWYRQTLGQGPEFLTYFQNEAQLEKSRLLSDRFSAERPKGSFSTLEIQRTEQGDSAMYLCASSSDRGGYTFGSGTRLTVV.

V gene TRBV5-1 combines with J gene TRBJ1-1; D gene unclear. CDR3 length equals 10 residues. V was clipped by 8 bases and J by 8 bases, with 10 bases between them. Germline CDR1 is SGHRS and CDR2 is YFSETQ. CDR3 region: CARDSEEAFF. CDR3 sequence (DNA): TGCGCCAGGGACTCAGAGGAAGCTTTCTTT. The variable domain in full, completed from reference TRBV5-1 and TRBJ1-1, reads KAGVTQTPRYLIKTRGQQVTLSCSPISGHRSVSWYQQTPGQGLQFLFEYFSETQRNKGNFPGRFSGRQFSNSRSEMNVSTLELGDSALYLCARDSEEAFFGQGTRLTVV.

The CDR3, as DNA: TGCGCCAGCAGCCAAGAACCTGGGGGGGGCACAGATACGCAGTATTTT. Its translation is CASSQEPGGGTDTQYF. The V gene is TRBV4-3, the J gene TRBJ2-3; 7 nucleotides line up with TRBD2. The V segment lost 0 bases and the J segment 1 base; nucleotides outside the gene matches: 4. CDR3 size: 16 residues. The germline CDR1 and CDR2 sequences are LGHNA and YSLEER.

The rearrangement joins TRBV5-1 to TRBJ2-5, with D perhaps assigned TRBD1 or TRBD2 (5 bases each). The germline gives CDR1 SGHRS, CDR2 YFSETQ. V lost 0 bases, J lost 2 bases, and 17 bases lay in between. The CDR3 extends over 17 amino acids. DNA of the CDR3: TGCGCCAGCAGCTTGGGAGGGTCCGGGACGCCTCAAGAGACCCAGTACTTC. It encodes CASSLGGSGTPQETQYF.

The chain couples TRBV6-5 to TRBJ2-3, with D uncertain. Trimming stripped 6 bases from V and 4 bases from J, with 14 bases between. CDR1 is MNHEY, CDR2 SVGAGI, per germline. This CDR3 is 14 amino acids long. The CDR3 loop is CASSLRFSADTQYF. The CDR3 region has the DNA TGTGCCAGCAGCCTCAGGTTTTCGGCAGATACGCAGTATTTT.

As DNA, the CDR3 is TGTGCCAGCAGCCCGGGAGGTGTCACCGGGGAGCTGTTTTTT. Translation gives CASSPGGVTGELFF. The chain has TRBV5-6 and TRBJ2-2, with 7 bases that match TRBD2. J was trimmed by 4 bases and V by 4 bases; bases with no gene match: 4. In germline, CDR1 is SGHDT, CDR2 YYEEEE. The CDR3 extends over 14 amino acids.

This chain joins TRBV11-3 and TRBJ2-2; D remains ambiguous. The CDR3 contains 12 residues. In germline, CDR1 is SGHNT, CDR2 YENEEA. Trimming shortened V by 6 bases and J by 4 bases, and 6 bases separated the two germline ends. The DNA for the CDR3 is TGTGCCAGCAGATCAATCACCGGGGAGCTGTTTTTT. Translating it yields CASRSITGELFF.

This chain joins TRBV5-1 and TRBJ2-7; TRBD1 or TRBD2 may be the D gene (5 bases each). The CDR3 is made up of 14 amino acids. Deletions cut 4 bases from V and 0 bases from J, with 11 bases between. The germline V gene encodes CDR1 SGHRS and CDR2 YFSETQ. The CDR3 sequence is CASSGDGLSYEQYF. Written as DNA, the CDR3 is TGCGCCAGCAGCGGGGACGGCCTCTCCTACGAGCAGTACTTC.

As for this clone: Other DNA sequences within the sample encode an identical CDR3. This chain links TRBV5-8 with TRBJ1-5, with D unresolved. This CDR3 has 13 residues. Deletions cut 4 bases from V and 5 bases from J, with 10 bases between. CDR1 and CDR2 from the germline V gene are SGHTS and YDEGEE. CDR3 coding DNA: TGTGCCAGCAGCCGGACCCGTGATCAGCCCCAGCATTTT. This sequence encodes CASSRTRDQPQHF.

Worth noting for this clone: Other DNA sequences of this sample code for an identical CDR3. The CDR3, as DNA: TGTGCCATCAGGGGGACAGAGAACACTGAAGCTTTCTTT. Its translation: CAIRGTENTEAFF. V and J are TRBV10-3 and TRBJ1-1, with TRBD1 matching over 7 bases. CDR1 is ENHRY and CDR2 is SYGVKD in the germline V gene. Unmatched junction bases numbered 2, after V lost 6 bases and J lost 1 base. CDR3 length: 13 residues.

A single count supports this clone. V usage is TRBV19 and J usage is TRBJ2-3; 10 nucleotides agree with TRBD1. The V gene end was trimmed by 4 bases and the J gene end by 6 bases; junction bases not matched to a gene: 7. The CDR3 consists of 15 residues. Germline CDR1 LNHDA, CDR2 SQIVND (reference sequence). The CDR3 DNA follows: TGTGCCAGTAGTAATTGGGACAGGGGTGGGGATACGCAGTATTTT. Its translation is CASSNWDRGGDTQYF. Filled out from reference TRBV19 and TRBJ2-3, the complete variable domain reads DGGITQSPKYLFRKEGQNVTLSCEQNLNHDAMYWYRQDPGQGLRLIYYSQIVNDFQKGDIAEGYSVSREKKESFPLTVTSAQKNPTAFYLCASSNWDRGGDTQYFGPGTRLTVL.

The V call is TRBV10-1, the J call TRBJ1-1, with D unresolved. V lost 3 bases and J 1 base, leaving 3 bases between the germline ends. The CDR3 extends over 12 amino acids. CDR1 is WNHNN and CDR2 is SYGVQD in the germline V gene (reference sequence). The CDR3 DNA reads TGCGCCAGCAGTGATGCGAACACTGAAGCTTTCTTT. This sequence encodes CASSDANTEAFF.

The chain has TRBV9 and TRBJ2-2, with a possible D match to TRBD1 (5 bases). CDR1 is SGDLS and CDR2 is YYNGEE in the germline V gene. V was cut by 3 bases and J by 6 bases, with 15 bases left in between. The CDR3 loop spans 15 amino acids. The CDR3 DNA follows: TGTGCCAGCAGCGCCGACAGTTTTGTGGCCGGGGAGCTGTTTTTT. It is translated as CASSADSFVAGELFF.